This TCR beta chain was captured by sequencing in a study of identical twins. Trimming stripped 5 bases from V and 7 bases from J, with 22 bases between. The CDR3 loop spans 15 amino acids. Germline V gene data show CDR1 as SGHRS and CDR2 as YFSETQ. This clonotype was counted only a few times. TCRdb reanalysed the 5' RACE reads using MiXCR and keeps one entry per CDR3 protein. The sample has 450,000 or so distinct CDR3 sequences; 24% are singletons. This sample was also put to use in a study of T cells expressing NK-cell markers. This second study says: HCMV serostatus: seven of eight sequenced donors positive, one negative.

The chain combines TRBV5-1 with TRBJ2-7, with D uncertain. This TCR came from a woman younger than 35 in good health. The sample comprised CD4+ T cells sorted from blood. The chain's CDR3 is CASRSRPSLAGEQYF. The CDR3 DNA reads as TGCGCCAGCAGAAGCAGACCGAGCCTTGCCGGGGAGCAGTACTTC.